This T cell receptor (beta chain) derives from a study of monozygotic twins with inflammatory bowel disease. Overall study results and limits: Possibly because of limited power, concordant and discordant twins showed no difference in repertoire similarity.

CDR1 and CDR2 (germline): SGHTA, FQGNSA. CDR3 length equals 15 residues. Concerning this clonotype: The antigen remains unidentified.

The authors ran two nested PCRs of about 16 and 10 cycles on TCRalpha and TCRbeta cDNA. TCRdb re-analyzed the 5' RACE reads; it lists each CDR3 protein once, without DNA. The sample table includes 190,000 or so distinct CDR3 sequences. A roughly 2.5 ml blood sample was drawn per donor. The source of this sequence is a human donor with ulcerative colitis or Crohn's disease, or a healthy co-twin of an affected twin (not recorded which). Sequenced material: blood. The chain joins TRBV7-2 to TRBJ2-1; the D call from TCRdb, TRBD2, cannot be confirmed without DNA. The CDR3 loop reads CASRPTSGVDNEQFF.